Listed below are T cell receptor beta chains from one sample, sequenced in a study of regulatory T cells in long-lasting Graves disease. TCRdb recomputed calls from the multiplex PCR reads with MiXCR, one row per CDR3 protein. The sample lists 510,000 or so distinct CDR3 sequences; around 12% were seen once. These data were also filed under a second study, of T cells in Graves' hyperthyroidism and ophthalmopathy.

This material consisted of peripheral blood mononuclear cells (PBMCs), taken at new diagnosis, from a patient treated with antithyroid drugs. All receptors derive from a woman in her 30s with Graves disease. Each CDR3 is given with its conserved first and last residue. The D gene is left open where the match is weak. Size values are once, few and many counts, or a class for expanded clones, and some rows have none.

- TRBJ2-2 TRBV5-1 many CASTKGGNTGELFF TGCGCCAGCACCAAGGGGGGGAACACCGGGGAGCTGTTTTTT
- TRBJ2-1 TRBV10-1 many CASSESGKEQFF TGCGCCAGCAGTGAGTCCGGGAAAGAGCAGTTCTTC
- TRBJ1-5 TRBV10-3 many CAISEGGLYSNQPQHF TGTGCCATCAGTGAGGGCGGACTTTATAGCAATCAGCCCCAGCATTTT
- TRBJ1-2 TRBV7-9 many CASSLAHITGIEFEYGYTF TGTGCCAGCAGCTTAGCCCATATTACAGGGATCGAGTTTGAGTATGGCTACACCTTC
TRBD1 TRBJ1-6 TRBV3-1 many CASTERDSSRSPLHF TGTGCCAGCACCGAACGGGACAGCTCTCGTTCACCCCTCCACTTT
TRBD1 TRBJ2-5 TRBV28 many CASSSDDPTGGRRETQYF TGTGCCAGCAGTTCAGACGATCCCACAGGGGGCCGTCGGGAGACCCAGTACTTC
- TRBJ1-2 TRBV20-1 - CSARVRGDGYTF TGCAGTGCTAGGGTCAGGGGCGATGGCTACACCTTC
TRBD2 TRBJ2-1 TRBV27 few CASSLGMRTSGEQFF TGTGCCAGCAGTTTAGGTATGAGGACTAGCGGAGAGCAGTTCTTC
- TRBJ1-1 TRBV13 many CASSSRGTDEAFF TGTGCCAGCAGCTCAAGGGGGACGGATGAAGCTTTCTTT
- TRBJ2-4 TRBV6-1 many CASALSPGIKNIQYF TGTGCCAGCGCCTTATCCCCTGGAATCAAAAACATTCAGTACTTC
- TRBJ2-7 TRBV10-3 many CAISEPIGADEQYF TGTGCCATCAGTGAGCCAATCGGGGCTGACGAGCAGTACTTC
- TRBJ1-4 TRBV12-3/TRBV12-4 many CASQWTVGGEKLFF TGTGCCAGCCAGTGGACCGTCGGGGGTGAAAAACTGTTTTTT
- TRBJ1-2 TRBV9 few CASSVGEGYYGYTF TGTGCCAGCAGCGTAGGCGAGGGCTACTATGGCTACACCTTC
- TRBJ2-1 TRBV2 many CASNQQGDTYNEQFF TGTGCCAGCAATCAACAGGGAGACACCTACAATGAGCAGTTCTTC
- TRBJ1-2 TRBV27 many CASSLRGEQGNGYTF TGTGCCAGCAGTTTACGGGGGGAACAGGGCAATGGCTACACCTTC
TRBD2 TRBJ2-7 TRBV19 - CASRYLAGGDYEQYF TGTGCCAGTAGATACCTAGCGGGAGGCGACTACGAGCAGTACTTC
TRBD2 TRBJ2-3 TRBV4-3 - CASSQDRAGGPPDTQYF TGCGCCAGCAGCCAAGACCGAGCGGGAGGGCCCCCAGATACGCAGTATTTT
TRBD2 TRBJ2-1 TRBV7-2 many CASSLGTSGDNEQFF TGTGCCAGCAGCTTAGGCACTAGCGGGGACAATGAGCAGTTCTTC